The source of this T cell receptor (beta chain) is a study of blood T cell repertoires in COVID-19. Study-level background: The samples span acute and convalescent COVID-19 from the United States, Italy and Spain. Nucleic acid was either cDNA or gDNA, and it came from T cells, B-cell-depleted T cells, or PBMCs.

The CDR3 extends over 17 amino acids. CDR1 SGHTA and CDR2 FQGNSA come from the germline V gene. V trimming: 5 bases; J trimming: 1 base; junction bases outside the gene matches: 5. Using immunoSEQ multiplex PCR, the repertoire was profiled, and TCRdb retains in-frame clones only, with some absent. The sample lists under 150,000 clones, approximately 84% occurring once. Source material: peripheral blood. V gene TRBV7-2 combines with J gene TRBJ2-3; 14 positions match TRBD2. The sequence was collected from a man in his fifties or sixties with acute or convalescent COVID-19. CDR3 in DNA: TGTGCCAGCAGCCGGGGACTAGCGGGGGATGGCACAGATACGCAGTATTTT. Its translation is CASSRGLAGDGTDTQYF.